The T cell receptor beta chain described here comes from a study of CD8+ T cells in alopecia areata. Looking at the study overall: Tofacitinib was given for 6 to 18 months, then stopped for 6 months. General observations from the study: Compared with mice, patients displayed less clear TCR sharing, possibly for HLA-related reasons. Across lesional scalp, and particularly alopecia totalis/universalis, clonality surpassed that of normal scalp. Significant decreases in scalp clonality and expanded CD8+ clones followed tofacitinib treatment.

The sequencing template was cDNA reverse transcribed from extracted RNA. This table comes from immunoSEQ multiplex PCR, and its TCRdb copy is limited to in-frame clones, with some not included. Of about 190,000 clones listed, 45% to 65% were seen once; the top ten hold 0.65% to 0.7%. Stated treatment: oral pan-JAK inhibitor, 5-10 mg twice daily. Notes on this clone: Antigen: not known.

This CDR3 region has 13 residues. Trimming at V came to 0 bases and at J to 8 bases, leaving 7 bases not matched to a gene. The germline CDR1 and CDR2 sequences are SQVTM and ANQGSEA. The specimen comprised CD4+ T cells sorted from blood, sampled at week 4, from a patient treated with tofacitinib. J is TRBJ2-7 and V is TRBV29-1; 7 nucleotides align to TRBD1. This clonotype was obtained from a human donor with alopecia areata. In nucleotides, the CDR3 is TGCAGCGTTGAAGAAGTGGCAGGGGGAAAGCAGTACTTC. This encodes CSVEEVAGGKQYF.